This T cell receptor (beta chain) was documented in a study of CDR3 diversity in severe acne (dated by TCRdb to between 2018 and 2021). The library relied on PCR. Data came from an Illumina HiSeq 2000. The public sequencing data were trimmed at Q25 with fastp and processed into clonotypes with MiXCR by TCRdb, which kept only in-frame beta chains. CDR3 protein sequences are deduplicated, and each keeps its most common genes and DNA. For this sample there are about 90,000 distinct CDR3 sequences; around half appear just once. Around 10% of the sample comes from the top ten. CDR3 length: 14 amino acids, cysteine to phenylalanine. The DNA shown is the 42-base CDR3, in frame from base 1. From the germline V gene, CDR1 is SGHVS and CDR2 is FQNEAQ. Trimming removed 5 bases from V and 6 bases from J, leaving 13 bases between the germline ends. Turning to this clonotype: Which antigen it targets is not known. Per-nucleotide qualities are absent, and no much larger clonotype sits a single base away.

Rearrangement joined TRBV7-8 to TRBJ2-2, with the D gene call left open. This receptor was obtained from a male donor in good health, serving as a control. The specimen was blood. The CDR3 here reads CASSPNPWSGELFF. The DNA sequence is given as TGTGCCAGCAGCCCCAACCCCTGGTCCGGGGAGCTGTTTTTT. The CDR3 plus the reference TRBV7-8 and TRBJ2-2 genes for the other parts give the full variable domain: GAGVSQSPRYKVAKRGQDVALRCDPISGHVSLFWYQQALGQGPEFLTYFQNEAQLDKSGLPSDRFFAERPEGSVSTLKIQRTQQEDSAVYLCASSPNPWSGELFFGEGSRLTVL.